This T cell receptor beta chain appears in the sequencing data of a study of T-cell memory formation after mild COVID-19. On the study more broadly: The study found TCR clusters largely donor specific. General observations from the study: Day 15 to 85 contracting clones showed balanced CD4/CD8; day 15 to 37 expanders favored CD4+. Among contracting clones, CD4+ were mainly CM/EM and CD8+ enriched in EMRA.

cDNA libraries for TCR alpha and TCR beta, carrying sample barcodes and UMIs, came from 5'RACE with constant-segment primers. MiXCR was run by TCRdb on the 5' RACE reads, yielding one entry per CDR3 protein. The sample lists approximately 340,000 distinct CDR3 sequences; 13% were seen once. A few counts support this clonotype. The target antigen is unknown. Germline values: CDR1 SGHKS, CDR2 YYEKEE (reference sequence). CDR3 length equals 17 residues. The V gene lost 4 bases and the J gene lost 0 bases, with 18 bases spanning the gap. Input material: PBMCs or a T cell subset sorted from them (not recorded which). V usage is TRBV5-5 and J usage is TRBJ2-3; D uncertain. The clonotype originates from a man aged 18 to 30 who had mild COVID-19 (a few samples of this study predate the infection). Cell type and time point are not known. This CDR3 is CASSSLAYTDSTDTQYF. CDR3 sequence (DNA): TGTGCCAGCAGCAGCCTTGCCTATACGGATAGCACAGATACGCAGTATTTT.